The T cell receptor beta chain described here comes from a study of blood T cell repertoires in COVID-19. Whole-study context: Material from acute and convalescent COVID-19 was sourced from the United States, Italy and Spain. PBMCs, B-cell-depleted T cells, or T cells provided the cDNA or gDNA that made up the material.

Germline lookup yields CDR1 MGHRA and CDR2 YSYEKL. The CDR3 runs 15 residues. The V end lost 0 bases, the J end lost 6 bases, and 14 bases lay between the germline ends. Profiling relied on immunoSEQ multiplex PCR, and the TCRdb table lists in-frame clones only, not all of them. The sample lists tens of thousands of clones, under 90% occurring once. Sequenced material: peripheral blood. The source of this sequence is a woman at least 80 years old with active or convalescent COVID-19. The chain employs TRBV4-1 and TRBJ1-1; no definite D call. CDR3 nucleotides: TGCGCCAGCAGCCAAGACGCGAGAGGGCTGGCTGAAGCTTTCTTT. Its protein product is CASSQDARGLAEAFF.